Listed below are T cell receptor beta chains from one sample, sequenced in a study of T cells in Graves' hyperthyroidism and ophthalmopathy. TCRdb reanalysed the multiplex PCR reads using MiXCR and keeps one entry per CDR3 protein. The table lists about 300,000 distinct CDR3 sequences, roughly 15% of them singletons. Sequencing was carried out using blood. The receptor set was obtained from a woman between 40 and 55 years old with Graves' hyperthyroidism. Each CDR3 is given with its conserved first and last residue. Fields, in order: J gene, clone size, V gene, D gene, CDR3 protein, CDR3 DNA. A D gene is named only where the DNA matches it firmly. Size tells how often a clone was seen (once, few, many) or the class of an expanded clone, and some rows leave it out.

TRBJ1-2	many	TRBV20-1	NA	CSARDRQWGGYTF	TGCAGTGCTAGGGACCGCCAGTGGGGTGGCTACACCTTC
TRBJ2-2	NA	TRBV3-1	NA	CASSQASVPGELFF	TGTGCCAGCAGCCAAGCATCTGTCCCCGGGGAGCTGTTTTTT
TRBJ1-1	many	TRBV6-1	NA	CASSSATRTEAFF	TGTGCCAGCAGTTCCGCAACGAGAACTGAAGCTTTCTTT
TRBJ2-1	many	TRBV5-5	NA	CASSLAPGNEQFF	TGTGCCAGCAGCTTAGCCCCGGGCAATGAGCAGTTCTTC
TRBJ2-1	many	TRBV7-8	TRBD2	CASSPETSGNEQFF	TGTGCCAGCAGCCCGGAGACTAGCGGGAATGAGCAGTTCTTC
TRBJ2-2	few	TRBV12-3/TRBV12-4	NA	CASRQGRTGELFF	TGTGCCAGCAGGCAGGGTAGGACCGGGGAGCTGTTTTTT
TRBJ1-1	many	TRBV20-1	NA	CSARNRQNTEAFF	TGCAGTGCTAGGAACAGGCAGAACACTGAAGCTTTCTTT
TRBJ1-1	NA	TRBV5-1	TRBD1	CASSWTGENAEAFF	TGTGCCAGCAGCTGGACAGGGGAGAACGCTGAAGCTTTCTTT
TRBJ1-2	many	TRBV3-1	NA	CASSQTGRGYTF	TGTGCCAGCAGCCAGACGGGACGTGGCTACACCTTC
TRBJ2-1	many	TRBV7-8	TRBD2	CASSLEGGRESSYNEQFF	TGTGCCAGCAGCTTAGAGGGCGGGAGGGAAAGCTCCTACAATGAGCAGTTCTTC
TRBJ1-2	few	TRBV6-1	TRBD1	CASSEWGTGDGYTF	TGTGCCAGCAGTGAATGGGGGACAGGGGATGGCTACACCTTC
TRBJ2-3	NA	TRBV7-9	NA	CASSLGAGQISTVTQYF	TGTGCCAGCAGCTTAGGGGCAGGACAAATTAGCACAGTTACGCAGTATTTT
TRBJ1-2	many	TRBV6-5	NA	CASSYRRTDLDGYTF	TGTGCCAGCAGTTACCGAAGGACAGACTTAGATGGCTACACCTTC
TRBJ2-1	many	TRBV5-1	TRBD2	CASRGGYSSYNEQFF	TGCGCCAGCAGGGGAGGGTATAGCTCCTACAATGAGCAGTTCTTC
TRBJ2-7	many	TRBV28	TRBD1	CASRTRPGVQGAYEQYF	TGTGCCAGCAGGACCCGACCTGGGGTACAGGGGGCCTACGAGCAGTACTTC
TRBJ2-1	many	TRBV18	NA	CASSPGPEYNEQFF	TGTGCCAGCTCCCCTGGACCGGAATACAATGAGCAGTTCTTC
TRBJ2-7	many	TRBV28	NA	CASSSSSYEQYF	TGTGCCAGCAGTTCAAGCTCCTACGAGCAGTACTTC
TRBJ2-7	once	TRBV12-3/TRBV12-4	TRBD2	CASSRGRGHFEQYF	TGTGCCAGCAGCCGAGGGAGGGGCCACTTCGAGCAGTACTTC
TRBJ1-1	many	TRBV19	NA	CASSMEGGTEAFF	TGTGCCAGTAGTATGGAGGGGGGCACTGAAGCTTTCTTT
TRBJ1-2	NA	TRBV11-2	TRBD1	CASSGGAGGVYGYTF	TGTGCCAGCAGCGGGGGGGCAGGGGGCGTCTATGGCTACACCTTC
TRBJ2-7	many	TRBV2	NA	CASRGGGHYEQYF	TGTGCCAGCAGGGGGGGTGGCCACTACGAGCAGTACTTC
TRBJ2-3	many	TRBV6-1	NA	CASRPSTSGYGDTQYF	TGTGCCAGCAGGCCTTCCACTAGTGGCTATGGAGATACGCAGTATTTT
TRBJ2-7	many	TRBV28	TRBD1	CASSQQGVSYEQYF	TGTGCCAGCAGTCAACAGGGGGTATCCTACGAGCAGTACTTC
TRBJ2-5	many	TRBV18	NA	CASSPQRMTTQYF	TGTGCCAGCTCACCACAGAGAATGACAACCCAGTACTTC
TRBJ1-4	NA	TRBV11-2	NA	CASSPDGPSKTNEKLFF	TGTGCCAGCAGTCCGGACGGCCCGAGTAAAACTAATGAAAAACTGTTTTTT
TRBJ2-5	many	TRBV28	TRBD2	CASSSGSVETQYF	TGTGCCAGCAGTAGCGGGAGTGTGGAGACCCAGTACTTC
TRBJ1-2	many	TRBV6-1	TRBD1	CASRDRHYGYTF	TGTGCCAGCAGGGACAGGCACTATGGCTACACCTTC
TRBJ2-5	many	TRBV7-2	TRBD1	CASSRQLRQGAFRETQYF	TGTGCCAGCAGCCGTCAGCTCAGGCAGGGGGCCTTTCGGGAGACCCAGTACTTC
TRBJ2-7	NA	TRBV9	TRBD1	CASSVGTGGSNEQYF	TGTGCCAGCAGCGTAGGGACAGGGGGCTCCAACGAGCAGTACTTC
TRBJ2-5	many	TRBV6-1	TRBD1	CASSYGQGKETQYF	TGTGCCAGCAGTTACGGACAGGGGAAAGAGACCCAGTACTTC
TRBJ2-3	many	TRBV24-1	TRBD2	CATSDASGSASTDTQYF	TGTGCCACCAGTGATGCTAGCGGGAGCGCTAGCACAGATACGCAGTATTTT
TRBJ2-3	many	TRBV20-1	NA	CSATRLVGGLDTQYF	TGCAGTGCTACCAGACTAGTTGGGGGCTTGGATACGCAGTATTTT
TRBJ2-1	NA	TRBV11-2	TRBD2	CAGSTRTSGNYNEQFF	TGTGCCGGCAGCACCCGGACTAGCGGGAACTACAATGAGCAGTTCTTC
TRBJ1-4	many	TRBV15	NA	CATSSWGQGVEKLFF	TGTGCCACCAGCAGTTGGGGGCAGGGTGTCGAAAAACTGTTTTTT
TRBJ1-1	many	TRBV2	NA	CASSASRGTEAFF	TGTGCCAGCAGTGCAAGCCGAGGCACTGAAGCTTTCTTT
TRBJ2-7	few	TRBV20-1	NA	CSASATGYEQYF	TGCAGTGCTAGTGCGACGGGATACGAGCAGTACTTC
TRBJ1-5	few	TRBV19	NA	CACSIDSSNQPQHF	TGTGCCTGTAGTATAGACAGTAGCAATCAGCCCCAGCATTTT
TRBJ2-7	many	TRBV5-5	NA	CASSLAISLSSYEQYF	TGTGCCAGCAGCTTGGCTATATCTCTAAGCTCCTACGAGCAGTACTTC
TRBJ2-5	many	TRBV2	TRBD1	CASSGGQAIQETQYF	TGTGCCAGCAGTGGGGGACAGGCGATTCAAGAGACCCAGTACTTC
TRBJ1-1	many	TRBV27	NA	CASSQEQAGTEAFF	TGTGCCAGCAGTCAAGAACAGGCTGGCACTGAAGCTTTCTTT
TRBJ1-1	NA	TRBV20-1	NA	CSANRAGFMNTEAFF	TGCAGTGCCAACCGGGCTGGATTCATGAACACTGAAGCTTTCTTT
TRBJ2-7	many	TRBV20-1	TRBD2	CSAPGLDAYEQYF	TGCAGTGCGCCGGGACTAGACGCCTACGAGCAGTACTTC
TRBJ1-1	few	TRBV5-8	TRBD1	CASSFPVSTGVYTEAFF	TGTGCCAGCAGCTTTCCGGTCTCTACAGGGGTATACACTGAAGCTTTCTTT